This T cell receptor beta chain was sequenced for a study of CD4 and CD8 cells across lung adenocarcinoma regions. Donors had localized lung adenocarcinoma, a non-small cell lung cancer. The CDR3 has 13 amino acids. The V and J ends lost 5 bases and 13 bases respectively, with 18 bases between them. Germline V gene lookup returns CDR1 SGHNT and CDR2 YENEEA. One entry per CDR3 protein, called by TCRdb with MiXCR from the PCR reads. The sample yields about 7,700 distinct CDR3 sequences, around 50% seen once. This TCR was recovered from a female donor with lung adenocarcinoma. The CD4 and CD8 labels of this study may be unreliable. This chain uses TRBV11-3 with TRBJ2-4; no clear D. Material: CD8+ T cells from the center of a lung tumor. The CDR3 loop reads CASSPGEQEIQYF. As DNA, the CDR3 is TGTGCCAGCAGCCCGGGTGAGCAGGAGATCCAGTACTTC.